This record looks at one T cell receptor (beta chain) sequence and its context. This clonotype came up a few times. Its cognate antigen has yet to be identified. No much larger clone is present one base from it, and per-base qualities are unavailable. The germline V end is reduced by 4 bases and the J end by 6 bases; junction bases left unmatched: 8. The germline V gene specifies SGHRS as CDR1 and YFSETQ as CDR2. The CDR3 sequence holds 16 residues, the cysteine and phenylalanine included. Here the CDR3 DNA is all that survives: 48 bases in frame from base 1. The sample comes from a study of response to subunit inactivated influenza vaccine (dated 2018 in TCRdb). Turning to the overall study: The study used deep quantitative T cell receptor repertoire profiling to track responses to a trivalent subunit inactivated influenza vaccine.

Library construction relied on RT-PCR. TCRdb records Illumina HiSeq 2500 as the sequencer. The public sequencing data were trimmed at Q25 with fastp and processed into clonotypes with MiXCR by TCRdb, which kept only in-frame beta chains. A single entry per CDR3 protein holds the most common genes and DNA from its merged rows. Counted in this sample were approximately 730,000 distinct CDR3 sequences; more than 11% of them appeared once. The top ten constitute 5.5% to 8% of the sample. Overall results and qualifications from the work: It was suggested by the authors that each seasonal influenza vaccination may recruit only a limited number of new T cells.

The sequence links TRBV5-1 to TRBJ1-6, and 9 junctional nucleotides match TRBD1. Sample: PBMCs from blood, taken around 14 days before vaccination. The TCR originated in a man in his forties or fifties who received an inactivated influenza vaccine. Donor details come from another sample of the same person, matched by shared clones. In nucleotides, the sequence is TGCGCCAGCAGCACCGGGACAGGGTCGACTAATTCACCCCTCCACTTT. Translated, this gives CASSTGTGSTNSPLHF.